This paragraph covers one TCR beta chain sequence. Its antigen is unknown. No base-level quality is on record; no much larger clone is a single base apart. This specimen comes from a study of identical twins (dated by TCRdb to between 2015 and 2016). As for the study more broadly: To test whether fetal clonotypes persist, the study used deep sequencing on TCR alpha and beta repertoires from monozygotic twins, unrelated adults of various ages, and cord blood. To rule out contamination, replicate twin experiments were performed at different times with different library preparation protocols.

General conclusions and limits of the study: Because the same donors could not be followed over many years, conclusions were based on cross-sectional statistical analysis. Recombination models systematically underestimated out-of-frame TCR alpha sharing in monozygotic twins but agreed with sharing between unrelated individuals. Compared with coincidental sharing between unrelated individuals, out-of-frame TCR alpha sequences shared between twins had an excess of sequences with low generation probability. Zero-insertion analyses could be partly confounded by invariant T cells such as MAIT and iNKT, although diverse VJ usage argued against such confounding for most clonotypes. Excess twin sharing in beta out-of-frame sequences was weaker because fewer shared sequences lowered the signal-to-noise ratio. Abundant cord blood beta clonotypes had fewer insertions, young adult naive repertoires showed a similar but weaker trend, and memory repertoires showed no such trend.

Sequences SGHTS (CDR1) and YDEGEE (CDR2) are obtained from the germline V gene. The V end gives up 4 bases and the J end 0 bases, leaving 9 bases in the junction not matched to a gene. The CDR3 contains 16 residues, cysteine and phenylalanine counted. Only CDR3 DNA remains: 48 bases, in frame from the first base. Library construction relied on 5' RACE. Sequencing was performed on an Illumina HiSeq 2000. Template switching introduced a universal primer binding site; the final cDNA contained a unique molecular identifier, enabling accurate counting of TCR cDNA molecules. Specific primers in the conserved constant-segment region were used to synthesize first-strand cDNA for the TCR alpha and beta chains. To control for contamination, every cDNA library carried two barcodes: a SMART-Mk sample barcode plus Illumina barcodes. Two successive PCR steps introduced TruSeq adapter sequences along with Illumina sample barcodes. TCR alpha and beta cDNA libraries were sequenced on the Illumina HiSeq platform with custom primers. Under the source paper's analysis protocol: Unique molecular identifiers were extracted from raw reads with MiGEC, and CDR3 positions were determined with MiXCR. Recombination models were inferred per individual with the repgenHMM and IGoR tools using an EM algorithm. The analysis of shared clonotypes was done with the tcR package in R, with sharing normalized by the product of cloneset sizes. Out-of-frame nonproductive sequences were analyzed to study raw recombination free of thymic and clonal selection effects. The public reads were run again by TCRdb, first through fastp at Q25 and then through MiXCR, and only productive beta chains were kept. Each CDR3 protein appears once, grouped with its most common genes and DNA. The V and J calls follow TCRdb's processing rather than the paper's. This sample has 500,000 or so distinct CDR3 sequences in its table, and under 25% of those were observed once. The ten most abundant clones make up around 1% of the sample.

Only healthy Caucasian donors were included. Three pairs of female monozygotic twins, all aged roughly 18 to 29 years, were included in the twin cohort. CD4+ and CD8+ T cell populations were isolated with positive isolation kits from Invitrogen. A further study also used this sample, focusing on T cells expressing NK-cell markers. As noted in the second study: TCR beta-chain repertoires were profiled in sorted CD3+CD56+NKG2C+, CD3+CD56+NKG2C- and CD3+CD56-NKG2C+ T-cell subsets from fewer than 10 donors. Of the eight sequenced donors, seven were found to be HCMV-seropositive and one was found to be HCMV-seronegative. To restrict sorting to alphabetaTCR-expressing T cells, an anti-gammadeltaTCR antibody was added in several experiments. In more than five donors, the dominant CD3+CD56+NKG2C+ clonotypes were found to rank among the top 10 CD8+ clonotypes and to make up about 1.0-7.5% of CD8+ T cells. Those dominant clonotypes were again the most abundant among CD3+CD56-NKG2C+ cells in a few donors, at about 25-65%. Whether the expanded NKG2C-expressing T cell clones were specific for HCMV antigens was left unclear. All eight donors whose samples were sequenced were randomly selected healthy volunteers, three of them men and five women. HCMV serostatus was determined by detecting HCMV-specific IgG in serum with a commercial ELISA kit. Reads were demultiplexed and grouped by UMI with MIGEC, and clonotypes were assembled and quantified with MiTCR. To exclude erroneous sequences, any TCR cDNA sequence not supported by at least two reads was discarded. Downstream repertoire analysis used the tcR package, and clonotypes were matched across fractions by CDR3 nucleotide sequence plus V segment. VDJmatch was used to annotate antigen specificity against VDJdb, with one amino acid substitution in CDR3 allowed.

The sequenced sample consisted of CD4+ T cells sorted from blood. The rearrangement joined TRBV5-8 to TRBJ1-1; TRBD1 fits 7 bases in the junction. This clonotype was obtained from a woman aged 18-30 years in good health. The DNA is TGTGCCAGCAGCCCCCAGACAGGGAGCATGAACACTGAAGCTTTCTTT. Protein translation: CASSPQTGSMNTEAFF. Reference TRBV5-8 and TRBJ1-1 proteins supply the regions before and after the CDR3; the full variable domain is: EAGVTQSPTHLIKTRGQQATLRCSPISGHTSVYWYQQALGLGLQFLLWYDEGEERNRGNFPPRFSGRQFPNYSSELNVNALELEDSALYLCASSPQTGSMNTEAFFGQGTRLTVV.